Each of the 31 T cell receptor beta chains below was sequenced from the same sample in a study of long-term antiretroviral therapy in people with HIV. Running of the v3.0 immunoSEQ assay took place at survey level. Clones were sequenced by immunoSEQ multiplex PCR, and TCRdb holds only the in-frame ones, with some missing. The sample includes 25,000 to 30,000 clones, 84% of them seen just once. The sequencing used unsorted PBMCs, collected 0.4 years after starting antiretroviral therapy. These receptors were obtained from a man in his late teens or twenties with HIV.

The CDR3 bases are TGTGCCAGCAGTTTAATTTTCCGTGACGAGCAGTACTTC. This sequence encodes CASSLIFRDEQYF. J is TRBJ2-7 and V is TRBV27; D gene ambiguous. Germline assignment: CDR1 MNHEY and CDR2 SMNVEV (reference sequence). The V gene lost 2 bases and the J gene lost 5 bases, with 10 bases spanning the gap. The CDR3 totals 13 residues.

In nucleotides, the CDR3 is TGTGCCAGCAGTGATGGGGCCTCGCTACAGACTAATGAAAAACTGTTTTTT. Its protein product is CASSDGASLQTNEKLFF. The rearrangement joins TRBV6-4 to TRBJ1-4; D is possibly TRBD1 (5 bases). V was shortened by 3 bases and J by 2 bases, with 16 bases between the two germline ends. This CDR3 is 17 amino acids long. Germline V gives CDR1 MRHNA, CDR2 SNTAGT.

V and J are TRBV10-3 and TRBJ2-7, with a tentative D call TRBD1 (6 bases). CDR3 size: 12 residues. Per germline, CDR1 ENHRY and CDR2 SYGVKD. The V end was cut by 6 bases, the J end by 4 bases, with 10 bases between. The CDR3 loop is CAIRLDSYEQYF. The CDR3 DNA is TGTGCCATCAGACTGGACAGTTACGAGCAGTACTTC.

This clone appeared a few times. The V gene is TRBV29-1, the J gene TRBJ1-1, with a tentative D call TRBD1 (5 bases). With 1 base removed from V and 5 bases from J, the gap between germline ends came to 17 bases. Germline lookup yields CDR1 SQVTM and CDR2 ANQGSEA. The CDR3 extends over 15 amino acids. CDR3: CSVEGDVGGRTEAFF. The CDR3 DNA reads as TGCAGCGTTGAAGGTGATGTGGGGGGGAGGACTGAAGCTTTCTTT.

This rearrangement joins TRBV27 to TRBJ2-1; D is unclear. There are 14 residues in the CDR3. The V end was cut by 3 bases, the J end by 3 bases, with 9 bases between. CDR1 and CDR2 (germline): MNHEY, SMNVEV (reference sequence). The CDR3 is CASSFKVGYNEQFF. The CDR3 bases are TGTGCCAGCAGTTTTAAGGTGGGCTACAATGAGCAGTTCTTC.

This clone was seen more than once but under ten times. The chain has TRBV11-2 and TRBJ1-2; D is possibly TRBD1 (6 bases). The germline CDR1 and CDR2 sequences are SGHAT and FQNNGV. V was clipped by 5 bases and J by 4 bases, with 14 bases between them. The CDR3 runs 14 residues. CDR3 sequence: CASSPLRGVYGYTF. The CDR3 DNA reads TGTGCCAGCAGCCCGCTCAGGGGTGTCTATGGCTACACCTTC.

V is TRBV5-6 and J is TRBJ1-1; D uncertain. V was pared by 3 bases and J by 4 bases, with 10 bases between. The CDR3 spans 13 residues. From germline, CDR1 is SGHDT and CDR2 YYEEEE. CDR3 protein: CASSYTEGTEAFF. The CDR3 DNA follows: TGTGCCAGCAGCTATACTGAGGGCACTGAAGCTTTCTTT.

V and J are TRBV7-2 and TRBJ2-3; TRBD2 matches 7 bases. With V trimmed by 1 base and J by 1 base, 5 bases remained unmatched. Germline lookup yields CDR1 SGHTA and CDR2 FQGNSA. The CDR3 consists of 16 residues. This CDR3 is CASSLVASGRTDTQYF. CDR3 nucleotides: TGTGCCAGCAGCTTAGTGGCTAGCGGACGCACAGATACGCAGTATTTT.

This sequence joins TRBV10-1 and TRBJ2-7; D tentatively fits TRBD1 or TRBD2 (5 bases each). Trimming stripped 2 bases from V and 4 bases from J, with 12 bases between. The CDR3 spans 14 residues. The germline V gene encodes CDR1 WNHNN and CDR2 SYGVQD (reference sequence). Written as DNA, the CDR3 is TGCGCCAGCAGTGAGGGGGGACCGGAGTACGAGCAGTACTTC. This codes for CASSEGGPEYEQYF.

This rearrangement joins TRBV19 to TRBJ2-7; the D gene is possibly TRBD1 (6 bases). Germline V gene lookup returns CDR1 LNHDA and CDR2 SQIVND (reference sequence). Trimming took 5 bases from V and 6 from J, leaving 14 bases between them. This CDR3 comprises 13 residues. The CDR3 DNA sequence: TGTGCCAGTAGTGACCGACAGGAGGCCGAGCAGTACTTC. Protein product: CASSDRQEAEQYF. Full variable domain (rest looked up from reference TRBV19 and TRBJ2-7): DGGITQSPKYLFRKEGQNVTLSCEQNLNHDAMYWYRQDPGQGLRLIYYSQIVNDFQKGDIAEGYSVSREKKESFPLTVTSAQKNPTAFYLCASSDRQEAEQYFGPGTRLTVT.

This chain uses TRBV7-6 with TRBJ2-2; TRBD1 matches at 10 bases. V lost 5 bases to trimming and J lost 6 bases; unmatched junction nucleotides: 9. The CDR3 loop spans 16 amino acids. The germline gives CDR1 SGHVS, CDR2 FNYEAQ. CDR3 residues: CASSPTGTGDAGELFF. As DNA, the CDR3 is TGTGCCAGCAGCCCCACCGGGACAGGGGATGCCGGGGAGCTGTTTTTT. The full variable domain, completed using reference TRBV7-6 and TRBJ2-2, is GAGVSQSPRYKVTKRGQDVALRCDPISGHVSLYWYRQALGQGPEFLTYFNYEAQQDKSGLPNDRFSAERPEGSISTLTIQRTEQRDSAMYRCASSPTGTGDAGELFFGEGSRLTVL.

The rearrangement uses TRBV4-1 and TRBJ2-7, with TRBD2 matching 9 bases. Unmatched junction bases numbered 3, after V lost 1 base and J lost 2 bases. This CDR3 is built from 15 residues. CDR1 and CDR2 (germline): MGHRA, YSYEKL. The CDR3: CASSQGLAGTYEQYF. The CDR3 DNA is TGCGCCAGCAGCCAAGGGCTAGCGGGGACCTACGAGCAGTACTTC.

The rearrangement uses TRBV11-2 and TRBJ1-3; D uncertain. V lost 0 bases to trimming and J lost 7 bases, with 7 bases between them. This CDR3 comprises 13 residues. Per germline, CDR1 SGHAT and CDR2 FQNNGV. The DNA of the CDR3 is TGTGCCAGCAGCTTAGATCCGGTGAACACCATATATTTT. Amino acids: CASSLDPVNTIYF.

V and J are TRBV13 and TRBJ2-7; D uncertain. The germline V gene has CDR1 PRHDT and CDR2 FYEKMQ (reference sequence). Between the trimmed V and J ends, which lost 5 bases and 4 bases, there was a span of 15 bases. This CDR3 is 14 amino acids long. The CDR3 DNA sequence: TGTGCCAGCAGCAAACCCGCCGAAGGTTACGAGCAGTACTTC. It is translated as CASSKPAEGYEQYF.

The chain has TRBV6-6 and TRBJ1-2, with 7 bases matching TRBD1. The ends lost 5 bases at V and 4 bases at J; junction bases unmatched: 4. The germline V gene encodes CDR1 MNHNY and CDR2 SVGAGI (reference sequence). This CDR3 has 13 amino acids. The CDR3 nucleotides are TGTGCCAGCAGTAATTGGACAGGCTATGGCTACACCTTC. Residues: CASSNWTGYGYTF.

This clone was counted once. The rearrangement links TRBV27 to TRBJ2-1; TRBD2 is a possible D gene (6 bases). V was clipped by 6 bases and J by 4 bases, with 10 bases between them. Germline CDR1 MNHEY, CDR2 SMNVEV (reference sequence). This CDR3 is built from 13 residues. CDR3 sequence (DNA): TGTGCCAGCAGCCCGGGACTTTACAATGAGCAGTTCTTC. Translation gives CASSPGLYNEQFF.

The chain is built from TRBV27 and TRBJ2-7; 7 bases are shared with TRBD2. The germline CDR1 and CDR2 sequences are MNHEY and SMNVEV (reference sequence). The J segment lost 5 bases and the V segment lost 1 base, leaving 5 bases of the junction unmatched. The CDR3 extends over 14 amino acids. The CDR3 bases are TGTGCCAGCAGTTTATGGGAGGGGTGGAACGAGCAGTACTTC. As protein: CASSLWEGWNEQYF.

The rearrangement uses TRBV7-6 and TRBJ2-2, with D maybe TRBD1 (5 bases). CDR1 is SGHVS and CDR2 is FNYEAQ in the germline V gene. The CDR3 totals 17 residues. V lost 1 base and J lost 0, with 12 bases in between. The CDR3 is CASSLGVTAPNTGELFF. The CDR3 bases are TGTGCCAGCAGCTTAGGCGTGACAGCCCCGAACACCGGGGAGCTGTTTTTT.

V usage is TRBV19 and J usage is TRBJ2-3; 8 bases align to TRBD1. Germline V gives CDR1 LNHDA, CDR2 SQIVND (reference sequence). V was pared by 7 bases and J by 2 bases, with 5 bases of the junction left unmatched. CDR3 size: 14 residues. The CDR3 reads CASKDRAHTDTQYF. The DNA for the CDR3 is TGTGCCAGTAAGGACAGGGCCCACACAGATACGCAGTATTTT.

This chain links TRBV5-4 with TRBJ1-1; a weak D match, TRBD1 (5 bases). CDR1 and CDR2 from the germline V gene are SGHNT and YYREEE (reference sequence). The CDR3 is 15 residues long. V gave up 5 bases and J gave up 4 bases, with 18 bases separating them. The CDR3 DNA follows: TGTGCCAGCAGTCCCGCGGGGCCCGGCGGCACTGAAGCTTTCTTT. Protein product: CASSPAGPGGTEAFF.

This sequence joins TRBV4-1 and TRBJ2-7; D remains ambiguous. V was shortened by 2 bases and J by 3 bases, with 8 bases between the two germline ends. Germline-derived CDR1 and CDR2 are MGHRA and YSYEKL. This CDR3 comprises 13 residues. The CDR3: CASSQTTNYEQYF. DNA for the CDR3: TGCGCCAGCAGCCAAACGACCAACTACGAGCAGTACTTC.

This rearrangement joins TRBV27 to TRBJ2-7; 7 bases are shared with TRBD1. The V segment lost 7 bases and the J segment 3 bases; nucleotides outside the gene matches: 3. Germline CDR1 reads MNHEY; CDR2 reads SMNVEV (reference sequence). The CDR3 runs to 12 residues. The CDR3 reads CASKRGLYEQYF. CDR3 DNA sequence: TGTGCCAGCAAGAGGGGGCTCTACGAGCAGTACTTC.

The chain has TRBV9 and TRBJ1-5, with D uncertain. The germline V gene encodes CDR1 SGDLS and CDR2 YYNGEE. V was shortened by 2 bases and J by 2 bases, with 11 bases between the two germline ends. This CDR3 region has 15 residues. CDR3 in DNA: TGTGCCAGCAGCGTGGACCCATGGGGCAATCAGCCCCAGCATTTT. Protein product: CASSVDPWGNQPQHF.

V gene TRBV6-4 combines with J gene TRBJ1-1; D is unclear. The CDR3 has 13 residues. Deletions cut 2 bases from V and 4 bases from J, with 8 bases between. The germline CDR1 and CDR2 sequences are MRHNA and SNTAGT. CDR3 loop: CASSDRAGTEAFF. CDR3 sequence (DNA): TGTGCCAGCAGTGACAGGGCCGGCACTGAAGCTTTCTTT.

CDR3 sequence: CASSLTGYGYNEQFF. Written as DNA, the CDR3 is TGCGCCAGCAGCTTAACAGGGTATGGGTACAATGAGCAGTTCTTC. The chain has TRBV5-1 and TRBJ2-1; D may be TRBD1 (6 bases). CDR1 is SGHRS, CDR2 YFSETQ, per germline. The CDR3 loop spans 15 amino acids. Between the trimmed V and J ends, which lost 2 bases and 4 bases, there was a span of 13 bases.

The rearrangement links TRBV5-6 to TRBJ2-7; 7 bases align to TRBD1. CDR1 is SGHDT and CDR2 is YYEEEE in the germline V gene. The CDR3 is made up of 14 amino acids. With V trimmed by 4 bases and J by 5 bases, 9 bases remained unmatched. In DNA, the CDR3 is TGTGCCAGCAGCCCCTCGACAGGGCTAAACGAGCAGTACTTC. It is translated as CASSPSTGLNEQYF.

The chain links TRBV7-9 to TRBJ1-1; 9 bases are shared with TRBD1. The CDR3 loop spans 16 amino acids. Germline lookup yields CDR1 SEHNR and CDR2 FQNEAQ (reference sequence). J was trimmed by 0 bases and V by 3 bases; bases with no gene match: 5. This CDR3 is CASSLGGQGLNTEAFF. In nucleotides, the CDR3 is TGTGCCAGCAGCTTGGGGGGACAGGGACTGAACACTGAAGCTTTCTTT. The complete variable domain, with remaining parts taken from reference TRBV7-9 and TRBJ1-1, reads DTGVSQNPRHKITKRGQNVTFRCDPISEHNRLYWYRQTLGQGPEFLTYFQNEAQLEKSRLLSDRFSAERPKGSFSTLEIQRTEQGDSAMYLCASSLGGQGLNTEAFFGQGTRLTVV.

V and J are TRBV28 and TRBJ2-3; 7 bases map to TRBD1. Germline CDR1 MDHEN, CDR2 SYDVKM. The CDR3 is 15 amino acids. Trimming cost V 0 bases and J 5 bases; bases outside gene matches: 5. Here the CDR3 DNA reads TGTGCCAGCAGTTTATGGACAGGGTTGGGAGATACGCAGTATTTT. As protein: CASSLWTGLGDTQYF.

The chain combines TRBV4-1 with TRBJ2-5, with unresolved D. The V gene's germline CDR1 is MGHRA and CDR2 YSYEKL. V lost 0 bases to trimming and J lost 4 bases, with 9 bases between them. The length of the CDR3 is 14 residues. The CDR3 DNA sequence: TGCGCCAGCAGCCAAGACTATATCGGAGAGACCCAGTACTTC. As protein: CASSQDYIGETQYF.

V is TRBV19 and J is TRBJ2-1, with D maybe TRBD2 (5 bases). Trimming shortened V by 1 base and J by 0 bases, and 10 bases separated the two germline ends. Germline V CDR1 and CDR2: LNHDA, SQIVND (reference sequence). This CDR3 comprises 16 residues. The CDR3: CASSIVPGSSYNEQFF. DNA for the CDR3: TGTGCCAGTAGTATAGTTCCGGGGAGCTCCTACAATGAGCAGTTCTTC.

CDR3: CASSLRGGRTSVYNEQFF. DNA of the CDR3: TGTGCCAGCAGCTTACGAGGCGGGAGAACCTCCGTCTACAATGAGCAGTTCTTC. The J gene is TRBJ2-1, the V gene TRBV11-1, with TRBD2 identical over 7 bases. Germline CDR1 SGHAT, CDR2 FQDESV (reference sequence). The ends lost 2 bases at V and 3 bases at J; junction bases unmatched: 13. CDR3 length: 18 residues.